This record looks at one T cell receptor (beta chain) sequence and its context. The antigen is undetermined. These data belong to a study of CD8+ T cells in alopecia areata. The wider study: Administration of oral tofacitinib to treated patients was at 5 to 10 mg twice daily. People stayed on tofacitinib for 6 to 18 months, then stopped the drug for 6 months. Study-wide points: Lesional scalp displayed greater clonality than normal scalp, most notably in alopecia totalis/universalis.

Extraction and reverse transcription of RNA yielded cDNA as the sequencing template. TCRdb's table, derived via immunoSEQ multiplex PCR, lists solely in-frame clones and lacks some. The sample yields about 120,000 clones, approximately 49% seen once. Patients with alopecia areata provided lesional scalp punch biopsies as well as peripheral blood. Germline V gene lookup returns CDR1 SGHTA and CDR2 FQGTGA. This CDR3 comprises 15 residues. V lost 4 bases to trimming and J lost 8 bases; unmatched junction nucleotides: 11. The receptor comes from a human donor with alopecia areata. Specimen: CD8+ T cells sorted from blood, collected at week 0. The J gene is TRBJ2-1, the V gene TRBV7-3; 7 bases agree with TRBD2. CDR3 nucleotide sequence: TGTGCCAGCAGCTCCTCCGGGGGAGGGCGCGATGAGCAGTTCTTC. Translated, it gives CASSSSGGGRDEQFF.